The rows below give T cell receptor beta chains drawn from one sample of a study of T cells in Graves' hyperthyroidism and ophthalmopathy. TCRdb reanalysed the multiplex PCR reads using MiXCR and keeps one entry per CDR3 protein. The sample includes around 600,000 distinct CDR3 sequences, 12% to 15% seen only once; the top ten take about 7%. Sequencing was performed on blood. These receptors were taken from a woman aged 18-35 years with Graves' ophthalmopathy. The CDR3 runs from the conserved cysteine through the conserved F or W. A D gene is named only where the DNA matches it firmly. Only some rows state a clone size, as once, few, many or a class for expanded clones.

many	TRBV7-2	TRBD2	TRBJ2-1	TGTGCCAGCAGCCGACTAGCGGGGTTTGGGAATGAGCAGTTCTTC	CASSRLAGFGNEQFF
many	TRBV11-2	-	TRBJ2-1	TGTGCCAGCAGCTTAGGTAGGGGGAGCTCCTACAATGAGCAGTTCTTC	CASSLGRGSSYNEQFF
-	TRBV7-2	TRBD1	TRBJ1-2	TGTGCCAACAGGGTGGGACAGGGGTTCGACGGAGTCTATGGCTACACCTTC	CANRVGQGFDGVYGYTF
-	TRBV4-3	-	TRBJ1-4	TGCGCCAGCAGTCCCGAGGGCGGGACGAAGGACAGCTTTAATGAAAAACTGTTTTTT	CASSPEGGTKDSFNEKLFF
many	TRBV6-2/TRBV6-3	TRBD2	TRBJ2-7	TGTGCCAGCAGTCCCCCGGGACTAGTGCGGGCCGAGCAGTACTTC	CASSPPGLVRAEQYF
many	TRBV25-1	TRBD1	TRBJ2-1	TGTGCCAGCAGTGACCCGGGACAGCCCGACAATGAGCAGTTCTTC	CASSDPGQPDNEQFF
many	TRBV5-5	-	TRBJ1-2	TGTGCCAGCAGCTCGCAGCCAACTCCTCCTGGCTACACCTTC	CASSSQPTPPGYTF
-	TRBV19	-	TRBJ1-5	TGTGCCAGTAGTATAGTCCAGGTTCAGCCCCAGCATTTT	CASSIVQVQPQHF
-	TRBV25-1	-	TRBJ1-6	TGTGCCAGCAGTGACACCCCAACCTGGGGGGGGAGCTCCTATAATTCACCCCTCCACTTT	CASSDTPTWGGSSYNSPLHF
-	TRBV5-4	-	TRBJ2-3	TGTGCCAGCAGCTTGCTCCTGGGAGATACGCAGTATTTT	CASSLLLGDTQYF
many	TRBV7-9	-	TRBJ2-3	TGTGCCAGCAGCTTGCCGTACACAGATACGCAGTATTTT	CASSLPYTDTQYF
-	TRBV11-3	TRBD2	TRBJ2-4	TGTGCCAGCAGCGTAGTATTGCGGGAGAGCAAAAACATTCAGTACTTC	CASSVVLRESKNIQYF
few	TRBV6-1	TRBD1	TRBJ1-1	TGTGCCAGCAGTACAGTACAGGGGACGGAAGCTTTCTTT	CASSTVQGTEAFF
-	TRBV29-1	TRBD2	TRBJ2-7	TGCAGCATTGCCGAACTAGCGGGAGAAACCGAGCAGTACTTC	CSIAELAGETEQYF
many	TRBV13	-	TRBJ2-3	TGTGCCAGCGGGATCACAGATACGCAGTATTTT	CASGITDTQYF
many	TRBV28	TRBD1	TRBJ1-1	TGTGCCAGCAGCCTGGACAGGGAGAACACTGAAGCTTTCTTT	CASSLDRENTEAFF
-	TRBV11-2	-	TRBJ2-5	TGTGCCAGCAGCTCGGGACACGGTGAGACCCAGTACTTC	CASSSGHGETQYF
many	TRBV24-1	TRBD2	TRBJ2-1	TGTGCCACCAGTGATTTCGGACTAGCGGGACCCTCCAATGAGCAGTTCTTC	CATSDFGLAGPSNEQFF
many	TRBV6-2/TRBV6-3	TRBD1	TRBJ1-2	TGTGCCAGCAGAAGCGCCACAGGGGGTACTAACTATGGCTACACCTTC	CASRSATGGTNYGYTF
-	TRBV10-3	TRBD2	TRBJ2-6	TGTGCCATTGGACTAGCGGGGGCCTCTGGGGCCAACGTCCTGACTTTC	CAIGLAGASGANVLTF
many	TRBV30	TRBD2	TRBJ2-7	TGTGCCTGGACTAGCGGGAACTACGAGCAGTACTTC	CAWTSGNYEQYF
-	TRBV4-3	-	TRBJ1-2	TGCGCCAGCAGCCAAGTTGCGGGGGTCCTGGCAGGGAACTATGGCTACACCTTC	CASSQVAGVLAGNYGYTF
few	TRBV9	-	TRBJ2-6	TGTGCCAGCAGCGTAGCCCAGTCAGGGTACTCTGGGGCCAACGTCCTGACTTTC	CASSVAQSGYSGANVLTF
few	TRBV10-3	-	TRBJ1-5	TGTGCCATCAGTGACAGCAGTGTAGGGGACGGGATTAATCAGCCCCAGCATTTT	CAISDSSVGDGINQPQHF
-	TRBV11-3	TRBD1	TRBJ2-7	TGTGCCAGCACCCCCGGACAGGGGGCGGGCTACGAGCAGTACTTC	CASTPGQGAGYEQYF
many	TRBV2	TRBD2	TRBJ2-1	TGTGCCAGCAGCGTTTCTAGCGGGAATATTAGTGAGCAGTTCTTC	CASSVSSGNISEQFF
-	TRBV4-2	TRBD1	TRBJ1-4	TGTGCCAGCAGCCAAGAAGCGAGACAGGGGGCAGGTACTAATGAAAAACTGTTTTTT	CASSQEARQGAGTNEKLFF
many	TRBV12-3/TRBV12-4	TRBD1	TRBJ1-1	TGTGCCAGCAGATCACAGGGGTGGACTGAAGCTTTCTTT	CASRSQGWTEAFF
few	TRBV9	TRBD2	TRBJ2-1	TGTGCCAGCAGCGGCGGGGGGAGGGACTTCCACAATGAGCAGTTCTTC	CASSGGGRDFHNEQFF
many	TRBV2	TRBD1	TRBJ2-5	TGTGCCTCGGGTAGGGGGCGACAAGAGACCCAGTACTTC	CASGRGRQETQYF
many	TRBV20-1	TRBD1	TRBJ1-5	TGCAGTGCTAAAATGACAGGGCTGAGTCAGCCCCAGCATTTT	CSAKMTGLSQPQHF
many	TRBV20-1	-	TRBJ2-1	TGCAGTGCTGGGGACTACAATGAGCAGTTCTTC	CSAGDYNEQFF
many	TRBV13	TRBD1	TRBJ2-7	TGTGCCAGCAGCGCCTCCGGGACAGGGATCTACGAGCAGTACTTC	CASSASGTGIYEQYF
many	TRBV20-1	TRBD2	TRBJ2-5	TGCAGTGCTAGAGATCCAGCGGGAGGGCAAGAGACCCAGTACTTC	CSARDPAGGQETQYF
many	TRBV6-1	-	TRBJ2-1	TGTGCCAGCACTCTACCGCATAGCGGCTATAACAATGAGCAGTTCTTC	CASTLPHSGYNNEQFF
many	TRBV7-8	-	TRBJ1-2	TGTGCCAGCAGCGGCGACGGAGGGTACTATGGCTACACCTTC	CASSGDGGYYGYTF
many	TRBV6-6	-	TRBJ2-1	TGTGCCAGCAGTTACGAGGACAGCTACAATGAGCAGTTCTTC	CASSYEDSYNEQFF
many	TRBV7-2	TRBD2	TRBJ2-5	TGTGCCAGCAGCTTAGGAGGGGCGGGAGGCCGGGAGACCCAGTACTTC	CASSLGGAGGRETQYF
many	TRBV27	-	TRBJ2-7	TGTGCCAGCAGTTTCCTGGCGCCCTACGAGCAGTACTTC	CASSFLAPYEQYF
-	TRBV29-1	-	TRBJ2-1	TGCAGCGTTGATAAGGACTCATGGGCCTACAATGAGCAGTTCTTC	CSVDKDSWAYNEQFF
many	TRBV18	-	TRBJ2-7	TGTGCCAGCTCACTAGATACTGAGCAGTACTTC	CASSLDTEQYF
many	TRBV28	-	TRBJ2-7	TGTGCCAGCAGCCGAAACGACCGACCCGAGCAGTACTTC	CASSRNDRPEQYF
-	TRBV28	TRBD1	TRBJ2-5	TGTGCCAGCAGCTCGGGACAGGGCGTGGGTGATGGAGAGACCCAGTACTTC	CASSSGQGVGDGETQYF
many	TRBV5-1	TRBD1	TRBJ1-1	TGCGCCAGCAGCTTGGCATTAATACAGGGGGCGAACACTGAAGCTTTCTTT	CASSLALIQGANTEAFF
many	TRBV6-2/TRBV6-3	-	TRBJ2-1	TGTGCCAGCAATTCGGAGAGCTCCTACAATGAGCAGTTCTTC	CASNSESSYNEQFF
-	TRBV6-2/TRBV6-3	-	TRBJ2-5	TGTGCCAGCACCGGGACCCGGACCCAGTACTTC	CASTGTRTQYF
-	TRBV20-1	-	TRBJ1-5	TGCAGTGCTAGTTTCCAGGGGAAGGGCAATCAGCCCCAGCATTTT	CSASFQGKGNQPQHF
-	TRBV19	-	TRBJ1-3	TGTGCCAGTAGTATTTCGGCGGCGGGGGGAAACACCATATATTTT	CASSISAAGGNTIYF
-	TRBV6-1	-	TRBJ2-1	TGTGCCAGCACCAGAGGACCGAATGAGCAGTTCTTC	CASTRGPNEQFF
-	TRBV11-3	-	TRBJ2-2	TGTGCCAGCAGCTTAGAGGGGTGGCGGGATCCGTCGAACACCGGGGAGCTGTTTTTT	CASSLEGWRDPSNTGELFF
many	TRBV28	TRBD2	TRBJ2-5	TGTGCCAGCAGTTTGATGAACGGGAGGATAGAGACCCAGTACTTC	CASSLMNGRIETQYF
many	TRBV7-6	-	TRBJ2-1	TGTGCCAGCAGCTGGGACAACTACAATGAGCAGTTCTTC	CASSWDNYNEQFF
few	TRBV24-1	-	TRBJ2-5	TGTGCCACCAGTGATGAGCTGACCCGGACCCAGTACTTC	CATSDELTRTQYF
many	TRBV28	-	TRBJ2-1	TGTGCCAGCAGTGTGTACAATGAGCAGTTCTTC	CASSVYNEQFF